The text below deals with one T cell receptor beta chain. As originally analysed: Amplification of reference gene primers was used by the study to estimate nucleated cell counts. Sequencing was performed with immunoSEQ multiplex PCR; in TCRdb, only in-frame clones are kept and a portion is missing. That table is the source of V, J and clone size, and D and trimming were worked out from the DNA. The profile shows about 56,000 clones, about 91% of them singletons. In Seattle, patients joined the study during active infection and were tracked longitudinally. These data are taken from a study of blood T cell repertoires in COVID-19. As for the study in general: From T cells, B-cell-depleted T cells, or PBMCs came the material, which was cDNA or gDNA.

V was pared by 4 bases and J by 3 bases, with 11 bases of the junction left unmatched. The CDR3 is 16 amino acids. Germline V gene data show CDR1 as SGHNT and CDR2 as YYREEE (reference sequence). The sample taken for sequencing was peripheral blood. The TCR comes from a woman between 55 and 75 years old with COVID-19, enrolled during active disease. The rearrangement joins TRBV5-4 to TRBJ1-2, with 8 bases lining up with TRBD1. DNA for the CDR3: TGTGCCAGCAGCCCCGGACAGGGTCTATTCTACTATGGCTACACCTTC. Protein product: CASSPGQGLFYYGYTF.